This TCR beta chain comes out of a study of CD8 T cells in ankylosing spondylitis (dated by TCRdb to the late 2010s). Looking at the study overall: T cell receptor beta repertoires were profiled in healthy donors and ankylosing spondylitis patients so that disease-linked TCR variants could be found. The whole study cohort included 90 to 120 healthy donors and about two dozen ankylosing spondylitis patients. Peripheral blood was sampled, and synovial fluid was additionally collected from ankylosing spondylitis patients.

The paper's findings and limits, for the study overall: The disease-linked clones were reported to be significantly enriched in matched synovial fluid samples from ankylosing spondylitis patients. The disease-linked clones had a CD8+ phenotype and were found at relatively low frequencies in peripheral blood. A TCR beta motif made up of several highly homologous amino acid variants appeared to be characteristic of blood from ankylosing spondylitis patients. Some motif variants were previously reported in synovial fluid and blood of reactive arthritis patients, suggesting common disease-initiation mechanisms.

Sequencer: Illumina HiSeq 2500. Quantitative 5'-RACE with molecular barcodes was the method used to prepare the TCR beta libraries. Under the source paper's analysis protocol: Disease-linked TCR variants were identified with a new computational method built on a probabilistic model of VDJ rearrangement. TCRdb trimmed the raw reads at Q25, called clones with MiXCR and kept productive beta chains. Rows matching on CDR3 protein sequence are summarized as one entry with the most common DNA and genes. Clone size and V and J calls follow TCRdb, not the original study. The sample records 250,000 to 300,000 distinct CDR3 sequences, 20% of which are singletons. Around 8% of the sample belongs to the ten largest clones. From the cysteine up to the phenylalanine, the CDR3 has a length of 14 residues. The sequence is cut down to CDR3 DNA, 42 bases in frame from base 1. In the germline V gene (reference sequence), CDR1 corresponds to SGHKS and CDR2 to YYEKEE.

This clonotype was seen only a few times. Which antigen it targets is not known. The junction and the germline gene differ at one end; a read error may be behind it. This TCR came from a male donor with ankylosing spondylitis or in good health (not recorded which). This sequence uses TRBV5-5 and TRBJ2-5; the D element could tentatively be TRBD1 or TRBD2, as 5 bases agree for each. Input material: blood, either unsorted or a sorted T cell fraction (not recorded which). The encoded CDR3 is CASSLGGWEENQYF. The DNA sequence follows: TGTGCCAGCAGCTTGGGGGGGTGGGAAGAGAACCAGTACTTC. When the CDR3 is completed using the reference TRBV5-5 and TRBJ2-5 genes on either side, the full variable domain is DAGVTQSPTHLIKTRGQQVTLRCSPISGHKSVSWYQQVLGQGPQFIFQYYEKEERGRGNFPDRFSARQFPNYSSELNVNALLLGDSALYLCASSLGGWEENQYFGPGTRLLVL.